Below, 18 T cell receptor beta chains from the same sample are listed, as sequenced in a study of a mutant IDH1 vaccine in newly diagnosed glioma. Time point in this sample: week 35, safety follow-up. Mutant IDH1 20-mer peptide, at 300 ug, made up each vaccine dose, with topical imiquimod. The repertoire was sequenced with immunoSEQ multiplex PCR; TCRdb's copy has only in-frame clones and lacks some. This table has 50,000 to 75,000 clones, under 85% appearing once. Their cognate antigens are unknown. The sequences come from PBMCs, collected from a glioma patient whose treatment included an IDH1 peptide vaccine. These receptors came from a man aged 50 or older with glioma.

This chain links TRBV4-1 with TRBJ1-4; no definite D call. CDR1 is MGHRA and CDR2 is YSYEKL in the germline V gene. V lost 0 bases and J 7 bases, leaving 9 bases between the germline ends. The CDR3 sequence is 14 residues long. CDR3 in DNA: TGCGCCAGCAGCCAAGAGGTGTCAGGTGAAAAACTGTTTTTT. Protein product: CASSQEVSGEKLFF.

This clone appeared a few times. The chain uses TRBV30 and TRBJ1-4; D may be TRBD1 (5 bases). Trimming removed 5 bases at V and 8 bases at J, with 12 bases between. Germline V lookup: CDR1 GTSNPN, CDR2 SVGIG (reference sequence). This CDR3 is 12 amino acids long. The CDR3 bases are TGTGCCTGGGGAAGGGACGGGGAAAAACTGTTTTTT. This translates into CAWGRDGEKLFF.

This sequence joins TRBV9 and TRBJ1-2; 11 bases fit TRBD1. The CDR3 spans 14 residues. Germline CDR1 is SGDLS and CDR2 is YYNGEE. Trimming at V came to 4 bases and at J to 5 bases, leaving 4 bases not matched to a gene. The CDR3 reads CASSFGQGAYGYTF. In DNA form, the CDR3 reads TGTGCCAGCAGCTTCGGACAGGGGGCATATGGCTACACCTTC.

The CDR3 nucleotides read TGTGCCAGCAGCCAAGTCGATGTCGGGGGCTACACCTTC. This codes for CASSQVDVGGYTF. The chain recombines TRBV14 with TRBJ1-2; no clear D gene. V dropped 1 base and J dropped 8 bases, with 11 bases sitting between them. The CDR3 contains 13 residues. CDR1 is SGHDN and CDR2 is FVKESK in the germline V gene.

The chain uses TRBV21-1 and TRBJ2-7. TRBV21-1 has pseudogene status. The CDR3 loop spans 13 amino acids. CDR3 loop: CASSKGLSYEQYF. The CDR3 DNA sequence: TGTGCCAGCAGCAAAGGCCTTTCCTACGAGCAGTACTTC.

The V call is TRBV2, the J call TRBJ2-2, with D possibly TRBD1 on 6 matching bases. Germline V lookup: CDR1 SNHLY, CDR2 FYNNEI. The CDR3 has 14 amino acids. V lost 5 bases to trimming and J lost 5 bases, with 12 bases between them. The CDR3 region has the DNA TGTGCCAGCAGTACCCTCGGGACAACCGGGGAGCTGTTTTTT. It is translated as CASSTLGTTGELFF. The whole variable domain, remainder taken from reference TRBV2 and TRBJ2-2, is EPEVTQTPSHQVTQMGQEVILRCVPISNHLYFYWYRQILGQKVEFLVSFYNNEISEKSEIFDDQFSVERPDGSNFTLKIRSTKLEDSAMYFCASSTLGTTGELFFGEGSRLTVL.

Here the CDR3 DNA reads TGTGCCAGCAGTGTGCAGATGAACACTGAAGCTTTCTTT. Protein product: CASSVQMNTEAFF. The genes are TRBV2 and TRBJ1-1; no firm D call. The CDR3 has 13 amino acids. Germline V gives CDR1 SNHLY, CDR2 FYNNEI. Deletions cut 4 bases from V and 0 bases from J, with 6 bases between.

J is TRBJ2-3 and V is TRBV5-1, with D maybe TRBD2 (7 bases). This CDR3 comprises 15 residues. The V gene lost 6 bases and the J gene lost 3 bases, with 17 bases spanning the gap. Germline-derived CDR1 and CDR2 are SGHRS and YFSETQ. CDR3 nucleotides: TGCGCCAGCATTCCGAGGGGGGGCGGAACAGATACGCAGTATTTT. Protein product: CASIPRGGGTDTQYF.

The chain employs TRBV5-4 and TRBJ1-4; D unclear. Trimming removed 3 bases from V and 8 bases from J, with 11 bases in between. Germline V gene sequence: CDR1 SGHNT, CDR2 YYREEE (reference sequence). The CDR3 is 13 residues long. The CDR3 bases are TGTGCCAGCAGCTCCGGACTGCGAGAAAAACTGTTTTTT. This translates into CASSSGLREKLFF. Variable domain in full (rest from reference TRBV5-4 and TRBJ1-4): ETGVTQSPTHLIKTRGQQVTLRCSSQSGHNTVSWYQQALGQGPQFIFQYYREEENGRGNFPPRFSGLQFPNYSSELNVNALELDDSALYLCASSSGLREKLFFGSGTQLSVL.

The rearrangement joins TRBV5-4 to TRBJ2-7, with 10 bases identical to TRBD2. This CDR3 contains 15 residues. V shed 4 bases, J shed 0 bases, and the junction held 4 bases outside the gene matches. Germline CDR1 is SGHNT and CDR2 is YYREEE (reference sequence). In DNA form, the CDR3 reads TGTGCCAGCAGCCAAGAGCGGGGGGGCTCCTACGAGCAGTACTTC. Translating it yields CASSQERGGSYEQYF.

The rearrangement links TRBV4-1 to TRBJ1-5; D is possibly TRBD1 (6 bases). V was trimmed by 1 base and J by 3 bases, leaving 10 bases between them. Germline values: CDR1 MGHRA, CDR2 YSYEKL. The length of the CDR3 is 15 residues. CDR3 in amino acids: CASSQVGDTNQPQHF. The DNA for the CDR3 is TGCGCCAGCAGCCAAGTAGGGGACACCAATCAGCCCCAGCATTTT.

The chain carries TRBV19 and TRBJ2-6; TRBD1 matches at 8 bases. CDR1 is LNHDA and CDR2 is SQIVND in the germline V gene (reference sequence). The V and J ends lost 8 bases and 4 bases, in that order; junction bases with no gene match: 13. The CDR3 is 17 residues long. The CDR3 sequence: CASETGALNSGANVLTF. Here the CDR3 DNA reads TGTGCCAGTGAGACAGGGGCATTGAACTCCGGGGCCAACGTCCTGACTTTC.

The chain employs TRBV5-6 and TRBJ1-5, with TRBD1 as a possible D gene (5 bases). Germline values: CDR1 SGHDT, CDR2 YYEEEE. This CDR3 comprises 14 residues. V lost 3 bases and J lost 7, with 14 bases in between. The CDR3 spells CASSSRDLRQPQHF. DNA for the CDR3: TGTGCCAGCAGCTCCCGGGACTTGAGACAGCCCCAGCATTTT.

This clone was counted a single time. The V gene is TRBV5-5, the J gene TRBJ2-7; 7 positions match TRBD1. The CDR3 length is 14 residues. Germline V lookup: CDR1 SGHKS, CDR2 YYEKEE (reference sequence). Trimming at V came to 4 bases and at J to 0 bases, leaving 4 bases not matched to a gene. The CDR3 region has the DNA TGTGCCAGCAGCCCGGGACAGAGCTCCTACGAGCAGTACTTC. This gives the protein CASSPGQSSYEQYF.

A few counts support this clone. This chain connects TRBV7-9 to TRBJ2-1; 8 nucleotides align to TRBD1. The germline gives CDR1 SEHNR, CDR2 FQNEAQ (reference sequence). This CDR3 is built from 15 residues. V was clipped by 1 base and J by 7 bases; unmatched bases: 6. The CDR3 bases are TGTGCCAGCAGCTTAGGACAGGGGATAGTTAATGAGCAGTTCTTC. Translation: CASSLGQGIVNEQFF.

The rearrangement uses TRBV28 and TRBJ2-7; tentatively, D is TRBD1 (5 bases). The CDR3 is 15 amino acids. V was clipped by 2 bases and J by 3 bases, with 14 bases between them. Per the germline V gene, CDR1 is MDHEN and CDR2 is SYDVKM. In nucleotides, the CDR3 is TGTGCCAGCAGTTTAACGGACACGGGCTTCTACGAGCAGTACTTC. Protein product: CASSLTDTGFYEQYF.

The chain carries TRBV7-9 and TRBJ1-1; 8 nucleotides line up with TRBD1. Unmatched junction bases numbered 4, after V lost 6 bases and J lost 1 base. This CDR3 spans 14 amino acids. Germline CDR1 SEHNR, CDR2 FQNEAQ (reference sequence). The CDR3 DNA is TGTGCCAGCAGTTCACAGGGGGGGAACACTGAAGCTTTCTTT. Protein: CASSSQGGNTEAFF.

This chain uses TRBV5-6 with TRBJ2-5; the match to TRBD2 covers 11 bases. The CDR3 is 16 amino acids. The germline CDR1 and CDR2 sequences are SGHDT and YYEEEE. The V segment lost 3 bases and the J segment 5 bases; nucleotides outside the gene matches: 9. This CDR3 is CASSWTTSGSGETQYF. CDR3 DNA sequence: TGTGCCAGCAGCTGGACCACTAGCGGGAGCGGCGAGACCCAGTACTTC.